This T cell receptor (beta chain) appears in the sequencing data of a study of tumor-infiltrating lymphocytes in glioblastoma multiforme. V shed 2 bases and J shed 7 bases, with 15 bases lying between them. The CDR3 totals 15 residues. Germline V lookup: CDR1 ENHRY, CDR2 SYGVKD. By share of the sample, this clonotype is medium-sized. Three nested ARM-PCR rounds with V-beta and C-beta primers built TCRB libraries. TCRdb redid the calling of the multiplex PCR reads with MiXCR, one entry per CDR3 protein. The sample shows about 32,000 distinct CDR3 sequences, approximately 60% of them seen only once. This sequence was found in a male donor with glioblastoma. The genes are TRBV10-3 and TRBJ2-1, with D perhaps assigned TRBD1 or TRBD2 (5 bases each). The sequenced sample consisted of brain tumor tissue. Here the CDR3 DNA reads TGTGCCATCAGTGAGGTAGGGACCCCTAGGAATGAGCAGTTCTTC. It yields the protein CAISEVGTPRNEQFF.